This record concerns one T cell receptor beta chain sequence. Its cognate antigen is unknown. These data belong to a study of T-cell memory formation after mild COVID-19. Across the study: Clustering of TCRs was largely donor specific. Overall study findings and caveats: SARS-CoV-2 specificity of second-wave clones peaking day 37 was unconfirmed.

With constant-segment primers, 5'RACE yielded cDNA libraries of TCR alpha and TCR beta that carried sample barcodes and UMIs. TCRdb re-called the 5' RACE reads with MiXCR, one entry per CDR3 protein. The data hold 560,000 or so distinct CDR3 sequences, with 15% to 20% observed a single time. This CDR3 region has 15 residues. The V gene's germline CDR1 is SGHTS and CDR2 YDEGEE. Trimming pared 1 base from V and 5 bases from J, leaving 12 bases between. The chain couples TRBV5-8 to TRBJ2-2; D unclear. The source of this sequence is an adult woman who had mild COVID-19 (a few samples of this study predate the infection). Cell type and time point are not known. Sequencing input: PBMCs or a T cell subset sorted from them (not recorded which). The CDR3 loop is CASSLRGYRTGELFF. CDR3 DNA sequence: TGTGCCAGCAGCTTGCGTGGGTATAGGACCGGGGAGCTGTTTTTT.